The clone carrying this TCR beta chain was counted only a few times. These data are taken from a study of patients and donors after allogeneic stem cell transplantation. The length of the CDR3 is 16 residues. Trimming removed 3 bases at V and 4 bases at J, with 19 bases between. TCRdb re-called the RT-PCR reads with MiXCR, one entry per CDR3 protein. The repertoire holds fewer than 500,000 distinct CDR3 sequences, with 16% as singletons. Sample: blood, either unsorted or a sorted T cell fraction (not recorded which). J is TRBJ2-7 and V is TRBV12-3 or TRBV12-4, with a possible D match to TRBD2 (5 bases). The origin of this receptor is a human donor who was either an allogeneic HSCT recipient or a stem cell or donor lymphocyte infusion donor (not recorded which). It is not recorded whose cells these are; they may come from a transplant donor. The CDR3 sequence is CASSLSGRVPYYEQYF. In DNA form, the CDR3 reads TGTGCCAGCAGTTTGAGCGGTCGGGTCCCCTATTACGAGCAGTACTTC.